Sequencing of this T cell receptor beta chain was carried out in a study of CD8+CD57+ T cells in acquired aplastic anemia. Study-wide background: Average DNA yield from sorted CD4+ and CD8+ cells was about 3 ug.

TCR beta VDJ and CDR3 profiling used genomic DNA as template. TCRdb called the reads again in MiXCR, with one record for every CDR3 protein. The table includes 270,000 or so distinct CDR3 sequences, 82% detected once. Patients selected for sequencing had displayed CD8+CD57+ cell expansion by flow cytometry. Severe acquired aplastic anemia was the diagnosis recorded for all patients. With respect to this clonotype: Its ends do not fully match the called genes, so a read error is possible.

Germline CDR1 is SGHTA and CDR2 is FQGTGA. The CDR3 is 15 residues long. The sample taken for sequencing was sorted CD4+, CD8+, or CD8+CD57+ T cells (not recorded which) from PBMCs. V gene TRBV7-3 combines with J gene TRBJ2-5; unclear D gene. The receptor was isolated from a human donor with aplastic anemia. DNA of the CDR3: TGTGCCAGCTCAAGACACGCCAACGCCGTTGAACCCCAATACTTC. Translated, it gives CASSRHANAVEPQYF.